The 16 T cell receptor beta chains given below trace back to one sample, sequenced in a study of tumor-infiltrating lymphocytes in localized non-small cell lung cancer. Sequenced by immunoSEQ multiplex PCR; TCRdb stores in-frame clones only, minus some. This sample has about 15,000 clones, with around three quarters found just once. Sequenced sample: lung tumor tissue. These receptor sequences come from a human donor with non-small cell lung cancer.

The DNA of the CDR3 is TGTGCCAGCAGTTTAGCCCATGGTCCCAGGGATAGGTCAAATAATTCACCCCTCCACTTT. Protein sequence: CASSLAHGPRDRSNNSPLHF. The J gene is TRBJ1-6, the V gene TRBV28, with D perhaps matching TRBD1 (5 bases). The length of the CDR3 is 20 residues. CDR1 and CDR2 from the germline V gene are MDHEN and SYDVKM. Between the trimmed V and J ends, which lost 2 bases and 5 bases, there was a span of 25 bases.

This chain uses TRBV29-1 with TRBJ2-3; D gene unclear. This CDR3 comprises 13 residues. Trimming removed 4 bases from V and 4 bases from J, with 12 bases in between. CDR1 and CDR2 from the germline V gene are SQVTM and ANQGSEA. In DNA, the CDR3 is TGCAGCGTTGTACAGTCTTTGGCAGATACGCAGTATTTT. Amino acid sequence: CSVVQSLADTQYF.

The J gene is TRBJ2-5, the V gene TRBV11-2, with D possibly matching TRBD2 (5 bases). The germline CDR1 and CDR2 sequences are SGHAT and FQNNGV. V lost 2 bases and J lost 5, with 12 bases in between. The CDR3 length is 14 residues. CDR3 protein: CASSLSVRRETQYF. CDR3 DNA sequence: TGTGCCAGCAGCTTAAGTGTAAGGAGGGAGACCCAGTACTTC. Full variable domain (remainder filled in from reference TRBV11-2 and TRBJ2-5): EAGVAQSPRYKIIEKRQSVAFWCNPISGHATLYWYQQILGQGPKLLIQFQNNGVVDDSQLPKDRFSAERLKGVDSTLKIQPAKLEDSAVYLCASSLSVRRETQYFGPGTRLLVL.

This sequence joins TRBV11-1 and TRBJ2-5; no reliable D call. The germline V gene encodes CDR1 SGHAT and CDR2 FQDESV (reference sequence). V lost 5 bases and J 2 bases, leaving 15 bases between the germline ends. This CDR3 region has 15 residues. CDR3 amino acids: CASSPQWRPQETQYF. CDR3 sequence (DNA): TGTGCCAGCAGCCCACAGTGGCGGCCTCAAGAGACCCAGTACTTC.

This clone came up a few times. The chain couples TRBV30 to TRBJ1-2; 10 nucleotides agree with TRBD1. The CDR3 contains 14 residues. Germline V CDR1 and CDR2: GTSNPN, SVGIG (reference sequence). CDR3 in DNA: TGTGCACTAGGACGGGACAGGGGAAGCTATGGCTACACCTTC. Translating it yields CALGRDRGSYGYTF.

This rearrangement joins TRBV9 to TRBJ1-2, with 11 nucleotides matching TRBD1. The CDR3 extends over 18 amino acids. Germline lookup yields CDR1 SGDLS and CDR2 YYNGEE. J lost 8 bases, V lost 3 bases, and 18 bases had no gene match. The CDR3 nucleotides read TGTGCCAGCAGCGCCCGGGGGGACAGGGGGTCTCCTCCTAGGGGCTACACCTTC. Encoded protein: CASSARGDRGSPPRGYTF.

This clone appeared once. The rearrangement joins TRBV6-1 to TRBJ1-2; tentative D call: TRBD1 (5 bases). The ends were cut back, 7 bases at V and 5 bases at J, with 20 bases in the middle. This CDR3 comprises 15 residues. Germline assignment: CDR1 MNHNS and CDR2 SASEGT. For the CDR3, the DNA is TGTGCCAGCACCCCAGAGGGGAATGGGGGGTATGGCTACACCTTC. Translating gives CASTPEGNGGYGYTF.

The chain combines TRBV10-3 with TRBJ2-3; a possible D gene is TRBD1 (6 bases). Trimming pared 3 bases from V and 11 bases from J, leaving 18 bases between. Germline V gene data show CDR1 as ENHRY and CDR2 as SYGVKD. The CDR3 covers 14 residues. CDR3 nucleotides: TGTGCCATCAGTGATGAGGGGGTAGCTTTCCAGCAGTATTTT. Amino acids: CAISDEGVAFQQYF.

The chain carries TRBV27 and TRBJ2-1, with TRBD2 identical over 8 bases. This CDR3 is built from 16 residues. J was trimmed by 5 bases and V by 8 bases; bases with no gene match: 14. The V gene's germline CDR1 is MNHEY and CDR2 SMNVEV (reference sequence). CDR3 in amino acids: CASLEVAGGKNNEQFF. The CDR3 coding sequence is TGTGCCAGCTTGGAGGTGGCGGGAGGCAAGAACAATGAGCAGTTCTTC.

V usage is TRBV7-2 and J usage is TRBJ1-1; no firm D call. The CDR3 extends over 15 amino acids. Per the germline V gene, CDR1 is SGHTA and CDR2 is FQGNSA. V gave up 0 bases and J gave up 0 bases, with 8 bases separating them. CDR3 DNA sequence: TGTGCCAGCAGCTTAGCCCGGGCAGTGAACACTGAAGCTTTCTTT. The encoded protein is CASSLARAVNTEAFF.

The rearrangement links TRBV7-2 to TRBJ2-2, with D possibly matching TRBD1 (8 bases). CDR3 length: 15 amino acids. V was pared by 5 bases and J by 6 bases, with 16 bases between. Germline values: CDR1 SGHTA, CDR2 FQGNSA. The CDR3 sequence is CASSPDRGGAGELFF. The CDR3 DNA sequence: TGTGCCAGCAGCCCCGACAGGGGAGGGGCCGGGGAGCTGTTTTTT.

The rearrangement links TRBV10-3 to TRBJ2-7; 8 bases map to TRBD1. V lost 8 bases to trimming and J lost 6 bases; unmatched junction nucleotides: 6. The CDR3 contains 12 residues. From germline, CDR1 is ENHRY and CDR2 SYGVKD. CDR3 nucleotides: TGTGCCATCGGACAGGGAAGGCTCGAGCAGTACTTC. This gives the protein CAIGQGRLEQYF.

The chain couples TRBV5-1 to TRBJ2-1; TRBD2 matches 9 bases. CDR1 and CDR2 (germline): SGHRS, YFSETQ. J gave up 4 bases and V 2 bases, and 7 bases lay outside the gene matches. The CDR3 length is 16 residues. This chain's CDR3 is CASSFRTSAKYNEQFF. The CDR3 DNA reads as TGCGCCAGCAGCTTTCGGACTAGCGCGAAGTACAATGAGCAGTTCTTC. Full variable domain (rest looked up from reference TRBV5-1 and TRBJ2-1): KAGVTQTPRYLIKTRGQQVTLSCSPISGHRSVSWYQQTPGQGLQFLFEYFSETQRNKGNFPGRFSGRQFSNSRSEMNVSTLELGDSALYLCASSFRTSAKYNEQFFGPGTRLTVL.

The CDR3 nucleotides read TGTGCCAGTGCCGGGACTAGTAAGAATGAGCAGTTCTTC. Protein product: CASAGTSKNEQFF. This chain uses TRBV6-5 with TRBJ2-1, with 8 bases identical to TRBD2. With 9 bases clipped from V and 7 bases from J, the junction kept 8 bases outside the gene matches. Germline CDR1 reads MNHEY; CDR2 reads SVGAGI. The CDR3 totals 13 residues.

V and J are TRBV30 and TRBJ1-3; D uncertain. Trimming removed 3 bases from V and 3 bases from J, with 12 bases in between. Germline-derived CDR1 and CDR2 are GTSNPN and SVGIG (reference sequence). The CDR3 extends over 14 amino acids. The CDR3 bases are TGTGCCTGGAGAAGGTCGGGTAGTGGAAACACCATATATTTT. Its protein product is CAWRRSGSGNTIYF.

This clone was observed a single time. V and J are TRBV7-9 and TRBJ1-1, with D hard to call. CDR1 is SEHNR and CDR2 is FQNEAQ in the germline V gene (reference sequence). The CDR3 consists of 16 residues. V was shortened by 1 base and J by 4 bases, with 16 bases between the two germline ends. The CDR3 loop is CASSLGARTAATEAFF. The CDR3 coding sequence is TGTGCCAGCAGCTTAGGCGCCCGAACGGCGGCCACTGAAGCTTTCTTT.